The TCR beta chain under discussion was sequenced for a study of beta chain features in type 1 diabetes. Study summary: Regarding age, gender and cell yields, patients proved similar to healthy donors. Study-wide points: It was among patients, rather than healthy donors, that naive, central memory and Treg TCRB repertoires appeared more similar. TCRB CDR3s were moderately but significantly shorter in Type 1 diabetes patients in all four CD4+ subsets. Resolution of whether HLA type affects TCRB rearrangement was not achieved here.

This CDR3 has 12 amino acids. The V and J ends lost 6 bases and 10 bases, in that order; junction bases with no gene match: 4. Germline V gene sequence: CDR1 MDHEN, CDR2 SYDVKM. This clone was found a few times. The antigen is unknown. Since all of the isolated RNA was reverse transcribed, expressed TCRB transcripts were what got sequenced. The read count averaged about 3.6 million across naive, central memory and regulatory T cell samples. The assay was immunoSEQ multiplex PCR, and TCRdb's table has in-frame clones only and misses some. The sample shows about 660,000 clones, 11% to 15% of them seen only once.

The specimen sequenced was naive CD4+ T cells from blood. This TCR derives from a man younger than 30 with type 1 diabetes. The J gene is TRBJ2-3, the V gene TRBV28; 10 bases match TRBD2. The CDR3 protein is CASSSSGRAQYF. CDR3 nucleotides: TGTGCCAGCAGCTCCAGCGGGAGGGCGCAGTATTTT. The complete variable domain, with remaining parts taken from reference TRBV28 and TRBJ2-3, reads DVKVTQSSRYLVKRTGEKVFLECVQDMDHENMFWYRQDPGLGLRLIYFSYDVKMKEKGDIPEGYSVSREKKERFSLILESASTNQTSMYLCASSSSGRAQYFGPGTRLTVL.